This is a list of T cell receptor beta chains from one sample in a study of vaccination and CD4 T cells after COVID-19. Using its own MiXCR run on the PCR reads, TCRdb lists one record per CDR3 protein. The repertoire has approximately 19,000 distinct CDR3 sequences, 60% to 80% of them found once; the top ten carry around 0.92%. The source was CD4+ T cells from blood, collected before SARS-CoV-2 vaccination. These receptors all come from a human donor who had recovered from COVID-19. CDR3s include the opening cysteine and the closing phenylalanine or tryptophan. The D gene is left open where the match is weak. The size field is filled for only some rows; it gives once, few, many or a size class.

d_gene | j_gene | abundance | v_gene | CDR3nt | CDR3aa
TRBD1 | TRBJ1-5 | - | TRBV12-3/TRBV12-4 | TGTGCCAGCAGACTCGGACAGGGGATGAGTCAGCCCCAGCATTTT | CASRLGQGMSQPQHF
TRBD1 | TRBJ1-6 | - | TRBV7-2 | TGTGCCAGCAGCCTGACAGGGGAATCACCCCTCCACTTT | CASSLTGESPLHF
TRBD2 | TRBJ2-1 | - | TRBV4-1 | TGCGCCAGCAGCGACCCCCTTCTCGGGACTAGCGTGTACTCCTACAATGAGCAGTTCTTC | CASSDPLLGTSVYSYNEQFF
- | TRBJ2-7 | few | TRBV7-2 | TGTGCCAGCAGGATTGAGGGAAGCTCCTACGAGCAGTACTTC | CASRIEGSSYEQYF
- | TRBJ2-7 | few | TRBV6-5 | TGTGCCAGCAGTTACTCCCCTAGTACTTACTACGAGCAGTACTTC | CASSYSPSTYYEQYF
- | TRBJ2-7 | - | TRBV19 | TGTGCCAGTAGACCGACGGGAGACTCCTACGAGCAGTACTTC | CASRPTGDSYEQYF
- | TRBJ2-7 | few | TRBV6-1 | TGTGCCAGCAACCTCAGGGGGGGGTTTGATTACGAGCAGTACTTC | CASNLRGGFDYEQYF
TRBD1 | TRBJ2-5 | - | TRBV7-9 | TGTGCCAGCAGCTTAGAGACAGGGGGCTTAAAGACCCAGTACTTC | CASSLETGGLKTQYF
- | TRBJ2-1 | few | TRBV7-9 | TGTGCCAGCAACAATGAGCAGTTCTTC | CASNNEQFF
TRBD1 | TRBJ1-5 | - | TRBV20-1 | TGCAGTGCTAGAAGGGACAGGGGGCGCAGCTGGTCAGATCGGCCCCAGCATTTT | CSARRDRGRSWSDRPQHF
- | TRBJ2-5 | - | TRBV28 | TGTGCCAGCAAGGTTTCTCGAGAGACCCAGTACTTC | CASKVSRETQYF
TRBD2 | TRBJ2-2 | - | TRBV7-6 | TGTGCCAGCAGCCGTAGCGGGAGTCCCGGGGAGCTGTTTTTT | CASSRSGSPGELFF
- | TRBJ2-1 | - | TRBV19 | TGTGCCAGTAGTATAAAGGGGAATGAGCAGTTCTTC | CASSIKGNEQFF
- | TRBJ1-5 | - | TRBV7-2 | TGTGCCAGCAGCTTAAAATATACTATCAATCAGCCCCAGCATTTT | CASSLKYTINQPQHF
- | TRBJ1-6 | - | TRBV10-3 | TGTGCCTCCGGCCGGGACACCGACTCCTATAATTCACCCCTCCACTTT | CASGRDTDSYNSPLHF
- | TRBJ1-5 | - | TRBV7-9 | TGTGCCAGCAGCTCCGACAATCAGCCCCAGCATTTT | CASSSDNQPQHF
- | TRBJ2-7 | - | TRBV6-1 | TGTGCCAGCCGTGATTTGGACGAGCAGTACTTC | CASRDLDEQYF
TRBD2 | TRBJ2-2 | - | TRBV5-1 | TGCGCCAGCAGCTCCCTGGGGACTAGCGGGTATAACACCGGGGAGCTGTTTTTT | CASSSLGTSGYNTGELFF
- | TRBJ2-4 | - | TRBV5-1 | TGCGCCAGCAGCCCTTCAGGGCGAAACATTCAGTACTTC | CASSPSGRNIQYF
- | TRBJ1-4 | - | TRBV28 | TGTGCCAGCAGTTTTGGTAGAGAGGGCGATGAAAAACTGTTTTTT | CASSFGREGDEKLFF
TRBD1 | TRBJ2-5 | - | TRBV20-1 | TGCAGTGCTACCCAGGGGGCGGAAGAGACCCAGTACTTC | CSATQGAEETQYF
- | TRBJ2-6 | once | TRBV7-3 | TGTGCCAGCAGCCCCGAGACGCCGGGACGGTTCTCTGGGGCCAACGTCCTGACTTTC | CASSPETPGRFSGANVLTF
- | TRBJ1-2 | - | TRBV6-5 | TGTGCCAGCAGTTCCCCCGGGGGAGCGCGCTATGGCTACACCTTC | CASSSPGGARYGYTF
- | TRBJ1-5 | few | TRBV28 | TGTGCCAGCAGAAACCCCGGGGAGGGCAATCAGCCCCAGCATTTT | CASRNPGEGNQPQHF
TRBD1 | TRBJ2-3 | - | TRBV7-2 | TGTGCCAGCAGCCCCCCGGGGCAGGGGGACACAGATACGCAGTATTTT | CASSPPGQGDTDTQYF
- | TRBJ2-2 | - | TRBV27 | TGTGCCAGCAGTTTACGTAAAAGGGCCACTTTCACCGGGGAGCTGTTTTTT | CASSLRKRATFTGELFF
- | TRBJ1-5 | few | TRBV5-8 | TGTGCCAGCAGCCCGGATCAGCCCCAGCATTTT | CASSPDQPQHF
- | TRBJ1-5 | - | TRBV2 | TGTGCCAGCAGTAGGGCGACTTCGAATCAGCCCCAGCATTTT | CASSRATSNQPQHF
- | TRBJ2-3 | - | TRBV19 | TGTGCCAGCCGTTTAGGGGTTTCAGATACGCAGTATTTT | CASRLGVSDTQYF
- | TRBJ1-6 | - | TRBV20-1 | TGCAGTGCTAGAGATCACTCTCTTTCAACGGGTTCACCCCTCCACTTT | CSARDHSLSTGSPLHF
- | TRBJ2-5 | - | TRBV27 | TGTGCCAGCAGTTCCACAGGGCGGGAGACCCAGTACTTC | CASSSTGRETQYF
- | TRBJ2-5 | - | TRBV2 | TGTGCCAGCAGTCCTCTCAAGGAGACCCAGTACTTC | CASSPLKETQYF
TRBD1 | TRBJ2-5 | - | TRBV15 | TGTGCCACCCGACCAAAACTAGGGACAGGGGAGCAAGAGACCCAGTACTTC | CATRPKLGTGEQETQYF
TRBD2 | TRBJ2-1 | - | TRBV20-1 | TGCAGTGCTAGATCTACTCTAGCGGGAGGGATCTATGAGCAGTTCTTC | CSARSTLAGGIYEQFF
- | TRBJ2-5 | - | TRBV7-9 | TGTGCCAGCAGCTTTCTAGGCAGGCAAGAGACCCAGTACTTC | CASSFLGRQETQYF